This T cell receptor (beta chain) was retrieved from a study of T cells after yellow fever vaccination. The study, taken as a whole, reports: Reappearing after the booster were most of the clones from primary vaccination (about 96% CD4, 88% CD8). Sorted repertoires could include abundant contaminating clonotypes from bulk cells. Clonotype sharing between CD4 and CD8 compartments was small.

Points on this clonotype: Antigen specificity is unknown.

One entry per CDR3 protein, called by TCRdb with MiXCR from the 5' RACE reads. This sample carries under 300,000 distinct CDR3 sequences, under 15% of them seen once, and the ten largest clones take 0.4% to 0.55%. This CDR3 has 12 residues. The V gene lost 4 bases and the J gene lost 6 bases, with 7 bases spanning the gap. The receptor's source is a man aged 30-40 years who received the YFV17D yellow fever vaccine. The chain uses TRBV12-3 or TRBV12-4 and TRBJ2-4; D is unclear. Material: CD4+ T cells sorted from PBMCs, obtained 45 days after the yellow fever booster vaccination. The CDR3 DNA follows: TGTGCCAGCAGTTCGTTGGGAAACATTCAGTACTTC. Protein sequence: CASSSLGNIQYF.